The 10 T cell receptor beta chains given below trace back to one sample, sequenced in a study of blood T cell repertoires in COVID-19 (TCRdb year 2020). The library was generated by the immunoSEQ multiplex PCR assay. TCRdb took this table from immuneACCESS and kept in-frame rearrangements with V and J called. Such tables lack part of the clones; where checked against another copy, unresolved V genes explain under half of the gap, and the rest is unexplained. The sample table shows about 240,000 clones, and about 80% are seen once. The top ten constitute around 9.9% of the sample. Sequenced input: peripheral blood. These receptors came from a woman older than 75 with acute or convalescent COVID-19.

V gene TRBV29-1 combines with J gene TRBJ1-1; 7 bases are shared with TRBD1. CDR3 length: 13 amino acids. V trimming: 7 bases; J trimming: 0 bases; junction bases outside the gene matches: 5. Germline V gene sequence: CDR1 SQVTM, CDR2 ANQGSEA. The CDR3 DNA reads as TGCAGCGCGCACAGGGGAATGAACACTGAAGCTTTCTTT. The encoded protein is CSAHRGMNTEAFF.

V usage is TRBV28 and J usage is TRBJ2-1, with 7 bases matching TRBD2. Per germline, CDR1 MDHEN and CDR2 SYDVKM. The ends lost 6 bases at V and 4 bases at J; junction bases unmatched: 6. CDR3 length: 14 residues. DNA for the CDR3: TGTGCCAGCAGAACCCCGGGGGGATACAATGAGCAGTTCTTC. Protein sequence: CASRTPGGYNEQFF.

This chain uses TRBV30 with TRBJ2-5; TRBD2 aligns across 7 bases. The CDR3 runs 12 residues. In germline, CDR1 is GTSNPN, CDR2 SVGIG (reference sequence). Trimming cost V 4 bases and J 4 bases; bases outside gene matches: 3. CDR3 loop: CAWTSGVETQYF. The CDR3 DNA reads TGTGCCTGGACTAGCGGAGTAGAGACCCAGTACTTC.

This rearrangement joins TRBV28 to TRBJ1-5; the D is unclear. Trimming took 5 bases from V and 2 from J, leaving 10 bases between them. This CDR3 region has 14 residues. Germline V gene data show CDR1 as MDHEN and CDR2 as SYDVKM. The CDR3 nucleotides are TGTGCCAGCAGTCGCAACGTAGGCAATCAGCCCCAGCATTTT. Residues: CASSRNVGNQPQHF. The full variable domain, rest sourced from reference TRBV28 and TRBJ1-5, is DVKVTQSSRYLVKRTGEKVFLECVQDMDHENMFWYRQDPGLGLRLIYFSYDVKMKEKGDIPEGYSVSREKKERFSLILESASTNQTSMYLCASSRNVGNQPQHFGDGTRLSIL.

The V and J genes are TRBV5-4 and TRBJ1-6, with D tentatively TRBD1 (6 bases). V dropped 2 bases and J dropped 7 bases, with 13 bases sitting between them. The germline V gene encodes CDR1 SGHNT and CDR2 YYREEE (reference sequence). This CDR3 contains 15 residues. DNA of the CDR3: TGTGCCAGCAGCTTTGTAAAGGGGGTAAATTCACCCCTCCACTTT. Its protein is CASSFVKGVNSPLHF.

V is TRBV18 and J is TRBJ2-3, with D uncertain. Trimming removed 6 bases from V and 2 bases from J, with 6 bases in between. This CDR3 contains 12 residues. CDR1 is KGHSH and CDR2 is LQKENI in the germline V gene. CDR3 loop: CASSPSTDTQYF. The CDR3 DNA reads TGTGCCAGCTCCCCTTCCACAGATACGCAGTATTTT.

The chain has TRBV30 and TRBJ1-3, with 8 positions matching TRBD1. In germline, CDR1 is GTSNPN, CDR2 SVGIG (reference sequence). V dropped 7 bases and J dropped 2; count of bases not matched to a gene: 22. CDR3 length equals 19 residues. CDR3 residues: CAYKSGGTGFIEAGNTIYF. In DNA form, the CDR3 reads TGTGCCTATAAATCTGGCGGGACAGGTTTTATAGAGGCTGGAAACACCATATATTTT.

The rearrangement uses TRBV5-1 and TRBJ1-1; D possibly corresponds to TRBD1 (6 bases). V lost 4 bases and J 4 bases, leaving 11 bases between the germline ends. Germline values: CDR1 SGHRS, CDR2 YFSETQ. The CDR3 runs 13 residues. As DNA, the CDR3 is TGCGCCAGCAGCCTGGACAGCAGCACTGAAGCTTTCTTT. This translates into CASSLDSSTEAFF.

The DNA for the CDR3 is TGCGCCAGCAACCTATTCTCTGGGGCCAACGTCCTGACTTTC. Its translation is CASNLFSGANVLTF. V usage is TRBV5-1 and J usage is TRBJ2-6; D unclear. Germline V lookup: CDR1 SGHRS, CDR2 YFSETQ. The CDR3 extends over 14 amino acids. Trimming stripped 6 bases from V and 0 bases from J, with 7 bases between.

This clone has just a few counts. This sequence joins TRBV4-1 and TRBJ2-7; 8 bases are shared with TRBD1. The V gene end was trimmed by 4 bases and the J gene end by 2 bases; junction bases not matched to a gene: 7. Germline V gene data show CDR1 as MGHRA and CDR2 as YSYEKL. The CDR3 has 15 residues. Here the CDR3 reads CASSRLPGQAYEQYF. For the CDR3, the DNA is TGCGCCAGCAGCCGTCTCCCGGGACAGGCCTACGAGCAGTACTTC.